This T cell receptor beta chain came from a study of CD8+ T cells in alopecia areata. This CDR3 has 12 amino acids. Trimming cost V 6 bases and J 4 bases, with 11 bases left between them. The germline V gene has CDR1 SQVTM and CDR2 ANQGSEA. Study results and limitations: Lesional scalp exceeded normal scalp in clonality, especially in alopecia totalis/universalis.

Worth noting for this clone: What it binds is unknown.

Extraction of RNA preceded its reverse transcription into cDNA, which served as the sequencing template. The assay was immunoSEQ multiplex PCR, and TCRdb's table has in-frame clones only and misses some. The table shows 100,000 to 150,000 clones, with around 60% occurring only once. Regarding treatment: oral pan-JAK inhibitor, 5-10 mg twice daily. The clonotype was recovered from a human donor with alopecia areata. The source material was CD4+ T cells sorted from blood, sampled at week 4, from a patient treated with tofacitinib. The rearrangement joins TRBV29-1 to TRBJ2-3; TRBD1 might be the D (5 bases). The CDR3: CSVKAGPDTQYF. CDR3 coding DNA: TGCAGCGTCAAGGCAGGGCCAGATACGCAGTATTTT.